In this sample, the clone carrying this TCR beta chain turned up many times. The sample is drawn from a study of T-cell reconstitution after alpha-beta-depleted transplantation in children. Researchers prepared the TCRbeta library using unique molecular identifiers, the study reports. TCRdb recomputed calls from the PCR reads with MiXCR, one row per CDR3 protein. The sample carries about 610,000 distinct CDR3 sequences, roughly a tenth recorded once. This material consisted of PBMCs from the stem cell graft donor, taken from the stem cell graft. The origin of this receptor is a human donor who donated a stem cell graft to a child with acute myeloid leukemia.

This chain's CDR3 is CASSMNRGDEQFF. DNA for the CDR3: TGTGCCAGCAGCATGAACAGGGGCGATGAGCAGTTCTTC. The chain links TRBV7-6 to TRBJ2-1, with 7 bases lining up with TRBD1. Germline loops: CDR1 SGHVS, CDR2 FNYEAQ. Losses at the gene ends were 5 bases for V and 8 bases for J; bases not matched to a gene: 6. The CDR3 sequence is 13 residues long.